The next 13 T cell receptor beta chains were all read from a single sample in a study of shared clonotypes between healthy human individuals. Sequenced by immunoSEQ multiplex PCR; TCRdb stores in-frame clones only, minus some. The sample has nearly 1,000,000 clones, less than 85% seen once. The specimen sequenced was memory CD4+ T cells sorted from blood. Described subset: CD45RA-negative fraction. The receptors were sampled from a young man in good health.

Note on this clone: At the DNA level, this CDR3 is encoded by other sequences in the same sample as well. The CDR3 region is CASSIGQDYGYTF. CDR3 sequence (DNA): TGTGCCAGTAGTATAGGACAGGACTATGGCTACACCTTC. The chain links TRBV19 to TRBJ1-2, with D maybe TRBD1 (6 bases). Trimming cost V 1 base and J 3 bases, with 6 bases left between them. The germline CDR1 and CDR2 sequences are LNHDA and SQIVND (reference sequence). The CDR3 runs to 13 residues.

This chain links TRBV5-4 with TRBJ1-1; 7 nucleotides agree with TRBD1. V lost 0 bases to trimming and J lost 6 bases; unmatched junction nucleotides: 5. There are 14 residues in the CDR3. Germline CDR1 is SGHNT and CDR2 is YYREEE (reference sequence). The CDR3 here is CASSLGQGVAEAFF. CDR3 nucleotide sequence: TGTGCCAGCAGCTTGGGACAGGGTGTTGCTGAAGCTTTCTTT.

The V gene is TRBV30, the J gene TRBJ1-2, with a weak D call TRBD1 (5 bases). The V gene's germline CDR1 is GTSNPN and CDR2 SVGIG (reference sequence). This CDR3 is 14 amino acids long. V dropped 2 bases and J dropped 6 bases, with 16 bases sitting between them. For the CDR3, the DNA is TGTGCCTGGAGTACCCAGGGAAGGGCAAATGGCTACACCTTC. Its translation: CAWSTQGRANGYTF.

This clone was seen many times. The rearrangement links TRBV7-9 to TRBJ1-6; a possible D gene is TRBD1 (6 bases). CDR1 and CDR2 (germline): SEHNR, FQNEAQ (reference sequence). The CDR3 length is 13 residues. Trimming removed 6 bases from V and 10 bases from J, with 13 bases in between. This chain's CDR3 is CASSSQGGSPLHF. Written as DNA, the CDR3 is TGTGCCAGCAGTTCCCAAGGGGGATCACCCCTCCACTTT.

The rearrangement links TRBV30 to TRBJ1-5; D is perhaps TRBD1 (5 bases). The V and J ends lost 3 bases and 0 bases respectively, with 15 bases between them. Germline CDR1 GTSNPN, CDR2 SVGIG (reference sequence). This CDR3 region has 16 residues. The DNA for the CDR3 is TGTGCCTGGAGCTTGGGGGGACCTTATAGCAATCAGCCCCAGCATTTT. This gives the protein CAWSLGGPYSNQPQHF.

This sequence joins TRBV5-4 and TRBJ1-6; no definite D call. The germline CDR1 and CDR2 sequences are SGHNT and YYREEE (reference sequence). The CDR3 is 16 amino acids. The V end was cut by 0 bases, the J end by 6 bases, with 13 bases between. CDR3 region: CASSLDGGVGNSPLHF. DNA of the CDR3: TGTGCCAGCAGCTTGGACGGTGGAGTCGGTAATTCACCCCTCCACTTT.

In this sample, this clone turned up a few times. Other DNA sequences in the same sample also yield this CDR3. The chain has TRBV20-1 and TRBJ2-7, with TRBD2 matching over 8 bases. Unmatched junction bases numbered 0, after V lost 5 bases and J lost 3 bases. The CDR3 loop spans 11 amino acids. Germline CDR1 is DFQATT and CDR2 is SNEGSKA (reference sequence). CDR3 region: CSAGTSYEQYF. Here the CDR3 DNA reads TGCAGTGCTGGGACTAGCTACGAGCAGTACTTC.

The rearrangement links TRBV14 to TRBJ2-1; D not resolved. CDR3 length: 13 amino acids. Deletions cut 2 bases from V and 7 bases from J, with 9 bases between. The germline CDR1 and CDR2 sequences are SGHDN and FVKESK. CDR3 in DNA: TGTGCCAGCAGCCAAAGACTGGGGAATGAGCAGTTCTTC. Translation gives CASSQRLGNEQFF. Full variable domain (missing parts from reference TRBV14 and TRBJ2-1): EAGVTQFPSHSVIEKGQTVTLRCDPISGHDNLYWYRRVMGKEIKFLLHFVKESKQDESGMPNNRFLAERTGGTYSTLKVQPAELEDSGVYFCASSQRLGNEQFFGPGTRLTVL.

A word on this clone: Additional DNA sequences in this sample encode the identical CDR3. This chain connects TRBV5-1 to TRBJ2-7; 8 bases align to TRBD1. V shed 4 bases and J 2 bases; nucleotides not matched to a gene: 8. The CDR3 length is 15 residues. CDR1 and CDR2 from the germline V gene are SGHRS and YFSETQ. The CDR3 is CASSPRQGTTYEQYF. CDR3 in DNA: TGCGCCAGCAGCCCCAGACAGGGGACAACCTACGAGCAGTACTTC.

The V gene is TRBV5-1, the J gene TRBJ2-3; D gene uncertain. The CDR3 has 15 residues. CDR1 and CDR2 from the germline V gene are SGHRS and YFSETQ. The V end lost 1 base, the J end lost 2 bases, and 11 bases lay between the germline ends. This CDR3 reads CASSLLPTNTDTQYF. Written as DNA, the CDR3 is TGCGCCAGCAGCTTGTTACCGACCAACACAGATACGCAGTATTTT.

The rearrangement links TRBV30 to TRBJ2-2; 11 bases are a match to TRBD2. The CDR3 totals 17 residues. Looked up from germline, CDR1 is GTSNPN and CDR2 is SVGIG (reference sequence). The V gene end was trimmed by 2 bases and the J gene end by 3 bases; junction bases not matched to a gene: 8. The CDR3 nucleotides read TGTGCCTGGAGTCTACTAGCGGGGGCCCCTTACACCGGGGAGCTGTTTTTT. Translated, it gives CAWSLLAGAPYTGELFF. Based on the CDR3 plus reference TRBV30 and TRBJ2-2, the full variable domain is SQTIHQWPATLVQPVGSPLSLECTVEGTSNPNLYWYRQAAGRGLQLLFYSVGIGQISSEVPQNLSASRPQDRQFILSSKKLLLSDSGFYLCAWSLLAGAPYTGELFFGEGSRLTVL.

The chain couples TRBV5-1 to TRBJ2-2; TRBD1 matches at 10 bases. The CDR3 is 19 residues long. In germline, CDR1 is SGHRS, CDR2 YFSETQ. Trimming took 4 bases from V and 5 from J; bases not matched to a gene: 17. The CDR3 sequence is CASSRTGTGVEARTGELFF. CDR3 coding DNA: TGCGCCAGCAGCCGAACCGGGACAGGGGTCGAAGCGAGGACCGGGGAGCTGTTTTTT.

This clone was seen only a few times. Other DNA sequences in this specimen translate into the identical CDR3. The V and J genes are TRBV9 and TRBJ2-2; the D is unclear. V was cut by 0 bases and J by 5 bases, with 2 bases left in between. From germline, CDR1 is SGDLS and CDR2 YYNGEE. The CDR3 is made up of 12 amino acids. The CDR3 protein is CASSVDTGELFF. Here the CDR3 DNA reads TGTGCCAGCAGCGTAGATACCGGGGAGCTGTTTTTT.